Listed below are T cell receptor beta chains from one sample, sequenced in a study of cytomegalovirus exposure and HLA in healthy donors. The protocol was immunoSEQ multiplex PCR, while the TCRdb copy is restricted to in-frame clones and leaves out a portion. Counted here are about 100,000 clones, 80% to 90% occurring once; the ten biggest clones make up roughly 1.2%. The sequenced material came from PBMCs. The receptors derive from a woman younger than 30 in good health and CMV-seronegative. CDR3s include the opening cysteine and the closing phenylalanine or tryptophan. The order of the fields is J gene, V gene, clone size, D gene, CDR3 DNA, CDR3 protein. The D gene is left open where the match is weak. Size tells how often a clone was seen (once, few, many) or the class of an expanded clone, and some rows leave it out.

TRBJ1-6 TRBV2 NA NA TGTGCCAGCAGTGGGCGCGGGGATCTCCCCCTCCACTTT CASSGRGDLPLHF
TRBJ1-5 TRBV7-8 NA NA TGTGCCAGCAGCTCCAGGTTCCGCAATCAGCCCCAGCATTTT CASSSRFRNQPQHF
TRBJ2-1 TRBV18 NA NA TGTGCCAGCTCACCACAGAGCTCCTACAATGAGCAGTTCTTC CASSPQSSYNEQFF
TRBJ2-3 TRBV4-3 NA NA TGCGCCAGCAGCCCACAAAGGGGGTTCACAGATACGCAGTATTTT CASSPQRGFTDTQYF
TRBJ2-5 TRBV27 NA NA TGTGCCAGCAGTTTATCGATCTTGGGGGCAGGGCAGGGGAGCCAAGAGACCCAGTACTTC CASSLSILGAGQGSQETQYF
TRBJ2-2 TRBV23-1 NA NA TGCGCCAGCAGTCAATTCCTTATTTGGTATAGGACACACACCTCTAACGGGGAGCTGTTTTTT CASSQFLIWYRTHTSNGELFF
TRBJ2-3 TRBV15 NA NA TGTGCCACCAGCAGAGAGCAGACAGGGAGGGATACGCAGTATTTT CATSREQTGRDTQYF
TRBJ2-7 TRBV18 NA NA TGTGCCAGCTCACCACCGGCTAGCAGGCAGCAGTACTTC CASSPPASRQQYF
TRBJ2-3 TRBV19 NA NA TGTGCCAGTAGTAATCCAGATAGGGAGCTACTTACGCAGTATTTT CASSNPDRELLTQYF
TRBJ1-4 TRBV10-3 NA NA TGTGCCATTAGGGGGGGAACTAATGAAAAACTGTTTTTT CAIRGGTNEKLFF
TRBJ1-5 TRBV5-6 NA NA TGTGCCAGCAGCAGAGGAACAGGTTATAGCAATCAGCCCCAGCATTTT CASSRGTGYSNQPQHF
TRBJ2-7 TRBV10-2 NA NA TGCGCCAGCCGCCAGCGGACGAGCTCCTACGAGCAGTACTTC CASRQRTSSYEQYF
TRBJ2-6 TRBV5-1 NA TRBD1 TGCGCCAGTCGGGACAGAATCTCTGGGGCCAACGTCCTGACTTTC CASRDRISGANVLTF
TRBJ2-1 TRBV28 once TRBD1 TGTGCCAGCAGTCACGCCCGGACAGGGGGAAATGAGCAGTTCTTC CASSHARTGGNEQFF
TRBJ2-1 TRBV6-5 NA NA TGTGCCAGCAGTTACACCGGAGAACCTAGTCGGCAGTTCTTC CASSYTGEPSRQFF
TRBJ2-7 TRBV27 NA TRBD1 TGTGCCAGCAGTTCCGGGACAGCTCTCTACGAGCAGTACTTC CASSSGTALYEQYF
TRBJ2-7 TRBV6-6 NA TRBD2 TGTGCCAGCAGTTATTCCAGCGGGAGCTCCTACGAGCAGTACTTC CASSYSSGSSYEQYF
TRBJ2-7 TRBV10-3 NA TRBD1 TGTGCCATCAGTGACGGGACAGCTACAACCTACGAGCAGTACTTC CAISDGTATTYEQYF
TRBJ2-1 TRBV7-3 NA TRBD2 TGTGCCAGCAGCGCCCTAGCGGGGGCCTACAATGAGCAGTTCTTC CASSALAGAYNEQFF
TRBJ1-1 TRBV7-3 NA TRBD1 TGTGCCAGCAGCTTACACCCGTTCCGGGACAGGGAGGCCACTGAAGCTTTCTTT CASSLHPFRDREATEAFF
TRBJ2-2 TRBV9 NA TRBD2 TGTGCCAGCAGCGGCGGGACTAGCGGACCCCTGAACACCGGGGAGCTGTTTTTT CASSGGTSGPLNTGELFF
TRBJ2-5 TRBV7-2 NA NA TGTGCCAGCAGCTTAGCCCGGGGACAAGAGACCCAGTACTTC CASSLARGQETQYF
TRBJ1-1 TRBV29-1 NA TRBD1 TGCAGCGTTGAAGGGGACAGGGCATTGAACACTGAAGCTTTCTTT CSVEGDRALNTEAFF
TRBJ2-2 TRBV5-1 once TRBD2 TGCGCCAGCAGCTTCGGGACTAGCGGGGGCACCGGGGAGCTGTTTTTT CASSFGTSGGTGELFF
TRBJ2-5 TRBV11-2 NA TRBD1 TGTGCCAGCAGCTTGAACCCGGGACAGGTGATTCAAGAGACCCAGTACTTC CASSLNPGQVIQETQYF
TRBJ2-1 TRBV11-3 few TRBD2 TGTGCCAGCCCCCGTACCGGGGGGACCCCGGTCTCCTACAATGAGCAGTTCTTC CASPRTGGTPVSYNEQFF
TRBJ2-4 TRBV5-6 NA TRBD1 TGTGCCAGCAGCGCAAACAGGGGGCTGATAGCCAAAAACATTCAGTACTTC CASSANRGLIAKNIQYF
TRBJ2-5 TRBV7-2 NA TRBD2 TGTGCCAGCAGCCCAGCGGGGGGAGGGGAGACCCAGTACTTC CASSPAGGGETQYF
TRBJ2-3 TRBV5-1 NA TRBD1 TGCGCCAGCAGCTTTGAACAGGGGGAGGTAGATACGCAGTATTTT CASSFEQGEVDTQYF